This T cell receptor beta chain was obtained from a study of T-cell reconstitution after alpha-beta-depleted transplantation in children. The CDR3 runs 14 residues. The V end was cut by 3 bases, the J end by 6 bases, with 15 bases between. Unique molecular identifiers were built into the TCRbeta library. TCRdb processed the PCR reads anew with MiXCR; each CDR3 protein has one entry. The sample records a few hundred thousand distinct CDR3 sequences, about 9.3% being singletons. The receptor was derived from a human donor who donated a stem cell graft to a child with acute lymphoblastic leukemia. The sequenced sample was PBMCs from the stem cell graft donor, obtained from the stem cell graft. The gene calls are TRBV12-3 or TRBV12-4 and TRBJ2-7, with D tentatively TRBD1 or TRBD2 (5 bases each). The CDR3 region is CASSFRGGRIEQYF. Here the CDR3 DNA reads TGTGCCAGCAGTTTTCGGGGCGGCCGGATCGAGCAGTACTTC.